This TCR beta chain was sequenced in a study of shared clonotypes between healthy human individuals. General study results and limits: Across subsets, estimated richness was generally greater for naive than for memory populations. Relative to their counterparts shared across all four donors, non-shared clonotypes exhibited diminished generation probabilities.

Clones were read by immunoSEQ multiplex PCR, and TCRdb kept only the in-frame ones, dropping some. The sample has roughly 2,500,000 clones, approximately 93% seen once. Germline-derived CDR1 and CDR2 are SGHRS and YFSETQ. The CDR3 is 16 residues long. Trimming at V came to 0 bases and at J to 1 base, leaving 3 bases not matched to a gene. A note on this clone: Its specificity is unknown.

The chain recombines TRBV5-1 with TRBJ2-2; the match to TRBD1 covers 7 bases. The sequence was obtained from a young man in good health. Some clones in this sample may be carry-over from other donors' samples. Sequencing was done on a sample of naive CD4+ T cells from PBMCs. Subset in this sample: CD45RA+ positively selected. As DNA, the CDR3 is TGCGCCAGCAGCTTGGCGGGACAGATGAACACCGGGGAGCTGTTTTTT. This gives the protein CASSLAGQMNTGELFF.